This TCR beta chain was obtained from a study of cytomegalovirus exposure and HLA in healthy donors. 60 Vbeta and 13 Jbeta primers were used in PCR. Some clones are missing from TCRdb's copy, which holds only in-frame ones; the method was immunoSEQ multiplex PCR. The sample lists approximately 160,000 clones, around 75% occurring once. This TCR was recovered from a male donor in good health and CMV-seronegative. The sequenced sample consisted of PBMCs.

Written as DNA, the CDR3 is TGTGCCAGCAGCTTAGAGCCGGGAGGCACCCGATACGAGCAGTACTTC. Its translation is CASSLEPGGTRYEQYF. The chain couples TRBV7-6 to TRBJ2-7, with 7 bases aligning to TRBD2. The germline gives CDR1 SGHVS, CDR2 FNYEAQ. This CDR3 contains 16 residues. The ends lost 1 base at V and 4 bases at J; junction bases unmatched: 10.